The 4 T cell receptor beta chains below were found in one sample sequenced in a study of cytomegalovirus exposure and HLA in healthy donors. PCR involved 60 Vbeta and 13 Jbeta primers. The data were produced by immunoSEQ multiplex PCR, yet TCRdb's version contains in-frame clones alone and is incomplete. The table lists roughly 120,000 clones, roughly 70% of them singletons. The specimen was PBMCs. These receptors originate from a woman in her 70s in good health and CMV-seropositive.

This sequence joins TRBV30 and TRBJ1-2, with 8 bases lining up with TRBD1. Germline trimming cut 0 bases from V and 7 bases from J; bases unmatched to any gene: 13. Looked up from germline, CDR1 is GTSNPN and CDR2 is SVGIG (reference sequence). CDR3 length: 16 amino acids. The CDR3 DNA is TGTGCCTGGAGTGTGCCCGGGCGGGACAGGCGAAGTGGCTACACCTTC. Translation gives CAWSVPGRDRRSGYTF.

In its sample, this clone was seen a few times. The same CDR3 also results from other DNA sequences found in this sample. The J gene is TRBJ1-1, the V gene TRBV19; 8 bases map to TRBD1. Germline lookup yields CDR1 LNHDA and CDR2 SQIVND (reference sequence). The CDR3 has 15 amino acids. J was trimmed by 0 bases and V by 4 bases; bases with no gene match: 4. The CDR3, as DNA: TGTGCCAGTAGTACCGGACAGGGAATGAACACTGAAGCTTTCTTT. Its protein product is CASSTGQGMNTEAFF.

The V call is TRBV10-3, the J call TRBJ1-4, with TRBD1 matching over 9 bases. With 6 bases clipped from V and 7 bases from J, the junction kept 9 bases outside the gene matches. Germline CDR1 and CDR2: ENHRY and SYGVKD. The length of the CDR3 is 15 residues. The CDR3 here is CAISQGQGTFEKLFF. The CDR3 nucleotides are TGTGCCATCAGCCAAGGACAGGGGACTTTTGAAAAACTGTTTTTT.

The chain has TRBV7-2 and TRBJ1-2; D gene ambiguous. Germline V lookup: CDR1 SGHTA, CDR2 FQGNSA. The V end was cut by 1 base, the J end by 7 bases, with 10 bases between. This CDR3 spans 13 amino acids. The CDR3 sequence is CASSLVGSLGYTF. DNA for the CDR3: TGTGCCAGCAGCTTAGTGGGCAGCCTTGGCTACACCTTC.